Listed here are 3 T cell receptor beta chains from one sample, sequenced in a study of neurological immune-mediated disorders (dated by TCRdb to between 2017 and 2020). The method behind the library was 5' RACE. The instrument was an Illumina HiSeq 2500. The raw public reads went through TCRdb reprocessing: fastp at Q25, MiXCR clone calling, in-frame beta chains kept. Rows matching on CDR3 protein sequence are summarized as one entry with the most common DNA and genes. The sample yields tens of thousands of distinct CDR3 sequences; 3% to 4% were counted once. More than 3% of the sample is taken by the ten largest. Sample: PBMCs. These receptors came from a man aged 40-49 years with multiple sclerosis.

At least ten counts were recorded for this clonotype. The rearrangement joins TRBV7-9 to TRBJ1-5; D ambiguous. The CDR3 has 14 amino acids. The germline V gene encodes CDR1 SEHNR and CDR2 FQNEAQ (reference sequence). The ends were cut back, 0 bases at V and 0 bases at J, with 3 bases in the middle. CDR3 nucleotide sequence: TGTGCCAGCAGCTTAGCCGATAGCAATCAGCCCCAGCATTTT. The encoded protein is CASSLADSNQPQHF.

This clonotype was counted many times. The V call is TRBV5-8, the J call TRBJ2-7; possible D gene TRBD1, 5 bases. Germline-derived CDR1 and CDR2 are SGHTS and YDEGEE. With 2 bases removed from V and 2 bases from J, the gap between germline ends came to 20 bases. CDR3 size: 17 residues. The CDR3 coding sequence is TGTGCCAGCAGCTTAGGGAACAGGAAACCGTGGACCTACGAGCAGTACTTC. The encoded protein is CASSLGNRKPWTYEQYF.

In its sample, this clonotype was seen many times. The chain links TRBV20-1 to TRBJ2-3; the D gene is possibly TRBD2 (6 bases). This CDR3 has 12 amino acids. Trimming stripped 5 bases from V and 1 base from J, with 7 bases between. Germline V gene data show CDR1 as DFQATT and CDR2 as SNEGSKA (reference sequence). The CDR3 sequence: CSAASGTDTQYF. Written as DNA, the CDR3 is TGCAGTGCTGCTAGCGGCACAGATACGCAGTATTTT.